The 25 T cell receptor beta chains listed next were all sequenced from one sample in a study of beta chain features in type 1 diabetes. The authors reverse transcribed all of the isolated RNA, so sequencing captured expressed TCRB transcripts. The assay was immunoSEQ multiplex PCR, and TCRdb's table has in-frame clones only and misses some. The sample carries tens of thousands of clones, about a third recorded once. Sample: stem cell memory CD4+ T cells from blood. The receptors shown here come from a woman younger than 35 in good health.

This CDR3 reads CASSQVGGHEQYF. CDR3 sequence (DNA): TGCGCCAGCAGCCAGGTGGGCGGGCACGAGCAGTACTTC. The V gene is TRBV4-3, the J gene TRBJ2-7; maybe TRBD2 (5 bases). Germline V CDR1 and CDR2: LGHNA, YSLEER. The CDR3 spans 13 residues. The ends were cut back, 3 bases at V and 5 bases at J, with 11 bases in the middle.

The sample holds one count of this clone. The chain has TRBV18 and TRBJ1-2; unclear D gene. V dropped 2 bases and J dropped 5 bases, with 9 bases sitting between them. This CDR3 has 13 amino acids. Germline loops: CDR1 KGHSH, CDR2 LQKENI. The CDR3 sequence is CASSPAPEYGYTF. Written as DNA, the CDR3 is TGTGCCAGCTCACCAGCCCCAGAATATGGCTACACCTTC.

The chain uses TRBV30 and TRBJ2-5, with 10 bases aligning to TRBD2. V was clipped by 2 bases and J by 5 bases; unmatched bases: 8. This CDR3 is 15 amino acids long. Germline CDR1 GTSNPN, CDR2 SVGIG (reference sequence). The CDR3 nucleotides read TGTGCCTGGAGTCGGCTAGCGGGAGAGGGGGAGACCCAGTACTTC. It codes for CAWSRLAGEGETQYF.

The chain carries TRBV2 and TRBJ1-2; a weak D match, TRBD1 (6 bases). Trimming stripped 6 bases from V and 8 bases from J, with 16 bases between. This CDR3 has 13 amino acids. In germline, CDR1 is SNHLY, CDR2 FYNNEI. The DNA for the CDR3 is TGTGCCAGCAGCCTCACAGGGAGCGAGGGCTACACCTTC. The encoded protein is CASSLTGSEGYTF.

J is TRBJ2-1 and V is TRBV9, with 9 bases identical to TRBD2. The CDR3 is 17 residues long. CDR1 is SGDLS, CDR2 YYNGEE, per germline. J lost 7 bases, V lost 3 bases, and 14 bases had no gene match. CDR3 loop: CASSGDPGLARSNEQFF. In DNA form, the CDR3 reads TGTGCCAGCAGCGGAGACCCGGGACTAGCCCGTTCTAATGAGCAGTTCTTC.

Only a few counts were recorded for this clone. The rearrangement joins TRBV30 to TRBJ2-5; 9 bases map to TRBD1. TRBJ2-7 matches the DNA end more closely, so the J call is doubtful. Germline V gene lookup returns CDR1 GTSNPN and CDR2 SVGIG (reference sequence). The CDR3 runs to 12 residues. CDR3 residues: CAWNRGLHEQYF. DNA for the CDR3: TGTGCCTGGAACAGGGGGCTACACGAGCAGTACTTC.

J is TRBJ2-1 and V is TRBV30; a possible D gene is TRBD1 (5 bases). Germline V gene data show CDR1 as GTSNPN and CDR2 as SVGIG (reference sequence). With 1 base removed from V and 7 bases from J, the gap between germline ends came to 14 bases. CDR3 length: 14 residues. In nucleotides, the CDR3 is TGTGCCTGGAGTGCACAGGCCGGGTGGAATGAGCAGTTCTTC. Translation gives CAWSAQAGWNEQFF.

This clone was counted a few times. The rearrangement joins TRBV7-9 to TRBJ2-1, with 7 bases aligning to TRBD2. CDR1 SEHNR and CDR2 FQNEAQ come from the germline V gene (reference sequence). This CDR3 is built from 15 residues. J was trimmed by 7 bases and V by 5 bases; bases with no gene match: 11. This CDR3 is CASSPSPRGENEQFF. The CDR3 region has the DNA TGTGCCAGCAGCCCGTCCCCCCGGGGGGAGAATGAGCAGTTCTTC.

CDR3 region: CASSQDQRGLMNTEAFF. The CDR3 nucleotides are TGTGCCAGCAGCCAAGATCAAAGGGGCCTAATGAACACTGAAGCTTTCTTT. The V and J genes are TRBV4-2 and TRBJ1-1, with D possibly being TRBD1 (5 bases). This CDR3 comprises 17 residues. V was trimmed by 0 bases and J by 0 bases, leaving 14 bases between them. Germline-derived CDR1 and CDR2 are LGHNA and YNFKEQ.

The CDR3 nucleotides read TGTGCCAGCAGTGAATGGGGGCTCAATCAGCCCCAGCATTTT. Translation: CASSEWGLNQPQHF. The rearrangement links TRBV2 to TRBJ1-5; TRBD1 might be the D (6 bases). Germline loops: CDR1 SNHLY, CDR2 FYNNEI. This CDR3 has 14 amino acids. V lost 2 bases and J lost 3, with 8 bases in between.

The J gene is TRBJ1-3, the V gene TRBV30; possible D gene TRBD1, 5 bases. The germline CDR1 and CDR2 sequences are GTSNPN and SVGIG (reference sequence). V lost 6 bases to trimming and J lost 0 bases, with 18 bases between them. This CDR3 is built from 16 residues. CDR3 region: CACAGAPGNSGNTIYF. The CDR3 DNA sequence: TGTGCCTGTGCTGGGGCGCCAGGAAACTCTGGAAACACCATATATTTT.

This chain connects TRBV9 to TRBJ1-4, with TRBD1 as a possible D gene (6 bases). The CDR3 sequence is 15 residues long. Germline V lookup: CDR1 SGDLS, CDR2 YYNGEE. V gave up 2 bases and J gave up 3 bases, with 11 bases separating them. CDR3 in amino acids: CASSVSGAANEKLFF. CDR3 coding DNA: TGTGCCAGCAGCGTCTCAGGGGCGGCTAATGAAAAACTGTTTTTT.

This clone was seen more than once but under ten times. V usage is TRBV18 and J usage is TRBJ2-3; 7 nucleotides agree with TRBD2. CDR3 length equals 16 residues. Unmatched junction bases numbered 11, after V lost 0 bases and J lost 8 bases. Germline V lookup: CDR1 KGHSH, CDR2 LQKENI. CDR3 in amino acids: CASSPPGGTSQGTQYF. CDR3 sequence (DNA): TGTGCCAGCTCACCACCGGGGGGGACTTCGCAGGGTACGCAGTATTTT.

V and J are TRBV21-1 and TRBJ1-4. TRBV21-1 has pseudogene status. CDR3 length: 14 residues. The CDR3 sequence: CASSIVGYHEKLFF. CDR3 nucleotide sequence: TGTGCCAGCAGCATCGTCGGGTATCATGAAAAACTGTTTTTT.

The chain recombines TRBV4-3 with TRBJ2-7; weak D call: TRBD1 (6 bases). CDR1 and CDR2 (germline): LGHNA, YSLEER. This CDR3 region has 12 residues. V shed 5 bases and J shed 6 bases, with 11 bases lying between them. CDR3 DNA: TGCGCCAGCAGCTGGGGACAAACCGAGCAGTACTTC. Amino acid sequence: CASSWGQTEQYF.

J is TRBJ2-7 and V is TRBV18; 7 bases line up with TRBD1. Trimming at V came to 11 bases and at J to 3 bases, leaving 10 bases not matched to a gene. The CDR3 has 13 residues. Germline V gives CDR1 KGHSH, CDR2 LQKENI. The CDR3 region is CASTGDRDYEQYF. The CDR3 DNA follows: TGTGCCTCCACCGGCGACAGGGACTACGAGCAGTACTTC.

CDR3 in amino acids: CASSGSASGGWAGTDTQYF. In DNA, the CDR3 is TGTGCCAGCAGTGGGTCGGCTAGCGGGGGTTGGGCTGGGACAGATACGCAGTATTTT. This chain links TRBV7-8 with TRBJ2-3; 10 bases match TRBD2. There are 19 residues in the CDR3. V dropped 6 bases and J dropped 3; count of bases not matched to a gene: 18. CDR1 SGHVS and CDR2 FQNEAQ come from the germline V gene.

This clone has a handful of counts. The rearrangement joins TRBV5-1 to TRBJ2-1; TRBD2 aligns across 9 bases. The CDR3 runs to 17 residues. The germline V gene has CDR1 SGHRS and CDR2 YFSETQ. The V and J ends lost 1 base and 0 bases, in that order; junction bases with no gene match: 5. The DNA for the CDR3 is TGCGCCAGCAGCTTGAGGAGCGGGGGGACCTCCTACAATGAGCAGTTCTTC. It translates to CASSLRSGGTSYNEQFF.

The chain links TRBV7-2 to TRBJ1-2; TRBD1 matches at 11 bases. The germline gives CDR1 SGHTA, CDR2 FQGNSA. The trim removed 4 bases at V and 7 bases at J, leaving 8 bases unmatched. The CDR3 contains 15 residues. The CDR3 sequence: CASSSDRGRLGGYTF. In nucleotides, the CDR3 is TGTGCCAGCAGCTCGGACAGGGGGCGGCTGGGTGGCTACACCTTC.

V usage is TRBV7-2 and J usage is TRBJ2-1, with 8 bases matching TRBD2. Trimming removed 1 base from V and 0 bases from J; junction bases left unmatched: 11. Germline CDR1 and CDR2: SGHTA and FQGNSA. CDR3 length: 19 residues. CDR3 protein: CASSLVWAGGSSSYNEQFF. CDR3 sequence (DNA): TGTGCCAGCAGCTTAGTTTGGGCGGGGGGAAGCTCCTCCTACAATGAGCAGTTCTTC.

The table lists this clone with a few counts. This chain uses TRBV4-2 with TRBJ2-1; D ambiguous. This CDR3 comprises 15 residues. V was clipped by 0 bases and J by 2 bases, with 8 bases between them. CDR1 LGHNA and CDR2 YNFKEQ come from the germline V gene. The CDR3 region has the DNA TGTGCCAGCAGCCAAGATGAACGGGCCTACAATGAGCAGTTCTTC. This sequence encodes CASSQDERAYNEQFF.

This clone was seen only a few times. The V call is TRBV7-9, the J call TRBJ1-2; 9 bases match TRBD1. V lost 3 bases to trimming and J lost 7 bases; unmatched junction nucleotides: 6. Germline CDR1 is SEHNR and CDR2 is FQNEAQ (reference sequence). CDR3 size: 14 residues. CDR3 in DNA: TGTGCCAGCAGCTTGGTACAGGGGGCCGCTGGCTACACCTTC. It encodes CASSLVQGAAGYTF.

This chain uses TRBV29-1 with TRBJ1-2, with D maybe TRBD1 (5 bases). The V end lost 4 bases, the J end lost 4 bases, and 10 bases lay between the germline ends. Germline CDR1 is SQVTM and CDR2 is ANQGSEA. This CDR3 contains 12 residues. Here the CDR3 reads CSVGPGGYGYTF. The CDR3 DNA follows: TGCAGCGTTGGGCCGGGGGGCTATGGCTACACCTTC.

V and J are TRBV10-2 and TRBJ2-3; 8 bases match TRBD2. V dropped 6 bases and J dropped 3; count of bases not matched to a gene: 5. CDR1 and CDR2 (germline): WSHSY, SAAADI. The CDR3 runs 14 residues. CDR3 bases: TGCGCCAGCAGACCGGGACTAGTGACAGATACGCAGTATTTT. This encodes CASRPGLVTDTQYF.

This clone has more than one count but fewer than ten. The chain joins TRBV18 to TRBJ1-2; D gene unclear. Trimming stripped 2 bases from V and 0 bases from J, with 10 bases between. The CDR3 is made up of 15 amino acids. Germline CDR1 is KGHSH and CDR2 is LQKENI. CDR3 coding DNA: TGTGCCAGCTCACCAAACAGAGCAGCTAACTATGGCTACACCTTC. Translated: CASSPNRAANYGYTF. Full variable domain (rest looked up from reference TRBV18 and TRBJ1-2): NAGVMQNPRHLVRRRGQEARLRCSPMKGHSHVYWYRQLPEEGLKFMVYLQKENIIDESGMPKERFSAEFPKEGPSILRIQQVVRGDSAAYFCASSPNRAANYGYTFGSGTRLTVV.